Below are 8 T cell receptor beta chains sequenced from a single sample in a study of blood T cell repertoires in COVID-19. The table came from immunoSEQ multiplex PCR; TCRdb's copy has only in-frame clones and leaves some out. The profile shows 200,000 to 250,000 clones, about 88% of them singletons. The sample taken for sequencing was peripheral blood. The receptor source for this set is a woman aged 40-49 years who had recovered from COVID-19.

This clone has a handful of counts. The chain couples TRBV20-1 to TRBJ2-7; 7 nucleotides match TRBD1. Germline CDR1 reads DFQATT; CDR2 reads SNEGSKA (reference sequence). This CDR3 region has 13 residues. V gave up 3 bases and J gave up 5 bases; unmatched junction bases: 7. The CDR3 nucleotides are TGCAGTGCTAGTACTCTAGGGGGCAACGAGCAGTACTTC. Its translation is CSASTLGGNEQYF.

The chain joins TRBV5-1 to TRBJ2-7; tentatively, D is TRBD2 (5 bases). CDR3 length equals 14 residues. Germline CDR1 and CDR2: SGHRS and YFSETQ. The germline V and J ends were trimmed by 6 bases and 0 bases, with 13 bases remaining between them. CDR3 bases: TGCGCCAGCACCAGCGGCTATAGCTCCTACGAGCAGTACTTC. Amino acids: CASTSGYSSYEQYF.

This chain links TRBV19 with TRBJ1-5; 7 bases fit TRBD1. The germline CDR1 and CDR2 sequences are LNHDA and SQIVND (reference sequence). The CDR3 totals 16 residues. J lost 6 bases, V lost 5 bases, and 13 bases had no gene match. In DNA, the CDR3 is TGTGCCAGTAGTGTGCCCGGGACCAGGGGGAGTCAGCCCCAGCATTTT. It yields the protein CASSVPGTRGSQPQHF.

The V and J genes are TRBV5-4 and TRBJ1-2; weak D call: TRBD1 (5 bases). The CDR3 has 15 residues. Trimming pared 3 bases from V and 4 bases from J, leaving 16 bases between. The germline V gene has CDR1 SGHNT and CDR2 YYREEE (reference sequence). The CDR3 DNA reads TGTGCCAGCAGCTCTGTGGGCGGGACCGGCTATGGCTACACCTTC. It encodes CASSSVGGTGYGYTF.

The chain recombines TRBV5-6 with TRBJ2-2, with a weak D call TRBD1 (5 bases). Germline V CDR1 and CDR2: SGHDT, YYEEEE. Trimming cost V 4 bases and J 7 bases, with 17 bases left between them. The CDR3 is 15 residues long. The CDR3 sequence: CASSPLWGWGGELFF. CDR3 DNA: TGTGCCAGCAGCCCTTTGTGGGGCTGGGGCGGGGAGCTGTTTTTT.

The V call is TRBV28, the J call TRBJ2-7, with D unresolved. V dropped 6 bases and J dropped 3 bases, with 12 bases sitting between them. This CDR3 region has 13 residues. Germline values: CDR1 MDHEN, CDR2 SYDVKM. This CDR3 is CASRDTDLYEQYF. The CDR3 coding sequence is TGTGCCAGCAGGGATACAGATCTCTACGAGCAGTACTTC.

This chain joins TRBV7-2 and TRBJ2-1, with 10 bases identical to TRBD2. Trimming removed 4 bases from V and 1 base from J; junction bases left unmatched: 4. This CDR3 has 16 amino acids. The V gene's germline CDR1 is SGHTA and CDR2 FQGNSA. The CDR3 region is CASSSLAGVSYNEQFF. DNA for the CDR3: TGTGCCAGCAGCTCTCTAGCGGGAGTTTCCTACAATGAGCAGTTCTTC. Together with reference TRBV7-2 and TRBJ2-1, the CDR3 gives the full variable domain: GAGVSQSPSNKVTEKGKDVELRCDPISGHTALYWYRQSLGQGLEFLIYFQGNSAPDKSGLPSDRFSAERTGGSVSTLTIQRTQQEDSAVYLCASSSLAGVSYNEQFFGPGTRLTVL.

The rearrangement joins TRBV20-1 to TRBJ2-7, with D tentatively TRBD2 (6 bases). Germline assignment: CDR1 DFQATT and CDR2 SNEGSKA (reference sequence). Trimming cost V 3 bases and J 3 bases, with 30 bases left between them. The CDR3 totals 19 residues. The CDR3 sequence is CSASRRYRGSLPPLYEQYF. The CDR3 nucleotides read TGCAGTGCTAGTCGCAGGTATCGGGGGAGTCTACCCCCTCTCTACGAGCAGTACTTC.